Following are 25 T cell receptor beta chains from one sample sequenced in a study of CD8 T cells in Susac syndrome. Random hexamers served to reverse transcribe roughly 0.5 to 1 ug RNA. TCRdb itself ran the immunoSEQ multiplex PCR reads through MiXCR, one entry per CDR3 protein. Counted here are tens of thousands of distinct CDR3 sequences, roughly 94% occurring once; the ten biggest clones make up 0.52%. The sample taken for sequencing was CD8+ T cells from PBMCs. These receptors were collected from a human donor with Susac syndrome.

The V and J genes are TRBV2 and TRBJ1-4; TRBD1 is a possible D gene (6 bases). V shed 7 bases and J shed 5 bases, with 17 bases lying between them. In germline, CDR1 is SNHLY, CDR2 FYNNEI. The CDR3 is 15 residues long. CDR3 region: CASTQGGARNEKLFF. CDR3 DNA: TGTGCCAGCACCCAAGGGGGGGCGAGAAATGAAAAACTGTTTTTT.

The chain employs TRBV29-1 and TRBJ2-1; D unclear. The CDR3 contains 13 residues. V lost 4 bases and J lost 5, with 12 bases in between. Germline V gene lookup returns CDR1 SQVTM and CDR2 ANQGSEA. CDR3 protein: CSVGRSPNNEQFF. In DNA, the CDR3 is TGCAGCGTTGGACGGAGTCCCAACAATGAGCAGTTCTTC.

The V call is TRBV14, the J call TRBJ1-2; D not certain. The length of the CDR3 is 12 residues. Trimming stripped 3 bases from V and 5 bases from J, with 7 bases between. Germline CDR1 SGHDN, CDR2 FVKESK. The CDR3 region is CASSHDAYGYTF. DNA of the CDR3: TGTGCCAGCAGCCATGATGCTTATGGCTACACCTTC. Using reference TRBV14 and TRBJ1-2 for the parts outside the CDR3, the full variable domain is EAGVTQFPSHSVIEKGQTVTLRCDPISGHDNLYWYRRVMGKEIKFLLHFVKESKQDESGMPNNRFLAERTGGTYSTLKVQPAELEDSGVYFCASSHDAYGYTFGSGTRLTVV.

CDR3 in DNA: TGTGCCAGCAGCGAGGGACCTCGGAATGAGCAGTTCTTC. It encodes CASSEGPRNEQFF. The chain has TRBV5-6 and TRBJ2-1; D may be TRBD1 or TRBD2 (5 bases each). Germline loops: CDR1 SGHDT, CDR2 YYEEEE. The CDR3 is 13 residues long. V was clipped by 4 bases and J by 7 bases, with 12 bases between them.

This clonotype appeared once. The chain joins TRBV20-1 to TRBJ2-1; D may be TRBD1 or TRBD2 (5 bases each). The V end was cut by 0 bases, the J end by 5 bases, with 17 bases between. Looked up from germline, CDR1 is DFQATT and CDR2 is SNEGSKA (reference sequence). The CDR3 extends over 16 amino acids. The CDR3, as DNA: TGCAGTGCTAGAGAGGGGGTTGAGCGCAACCACAATGAGCAGTTCTTC. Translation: CSAREGVERNHNEQFF.

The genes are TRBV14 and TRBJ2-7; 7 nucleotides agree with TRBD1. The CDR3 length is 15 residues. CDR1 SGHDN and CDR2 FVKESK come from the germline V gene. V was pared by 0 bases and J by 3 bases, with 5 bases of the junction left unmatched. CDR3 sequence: CASSQEGGRVYEQYF. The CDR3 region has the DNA TGTGCCAGCAGCCAAGAAGGGGGCAGGGTCTACGAGCAGTACTTC.

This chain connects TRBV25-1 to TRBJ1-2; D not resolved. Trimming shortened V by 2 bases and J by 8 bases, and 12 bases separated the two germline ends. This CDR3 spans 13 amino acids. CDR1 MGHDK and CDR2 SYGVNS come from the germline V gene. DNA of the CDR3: TGTGCCAGCAGTGAAAGAAATGGGTACGGCTACACCTTC. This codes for CASSERNGYGYTF.

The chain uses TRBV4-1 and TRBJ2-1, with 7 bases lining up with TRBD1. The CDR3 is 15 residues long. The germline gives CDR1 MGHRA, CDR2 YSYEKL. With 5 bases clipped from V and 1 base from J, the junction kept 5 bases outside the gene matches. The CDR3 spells CASSSRQGSYNEQFF. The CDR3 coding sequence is TGCGCCAGCAGCTCTCGACAGGGATCCTACAATGAGCAGTTCTTC.

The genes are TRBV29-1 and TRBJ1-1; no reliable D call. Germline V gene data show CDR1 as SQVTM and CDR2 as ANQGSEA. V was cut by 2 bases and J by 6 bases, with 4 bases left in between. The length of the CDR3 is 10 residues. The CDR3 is CSVEQPEAFF. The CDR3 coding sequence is TGCAGCGTTGAACAGCCTGAAGCTTTCTTT.

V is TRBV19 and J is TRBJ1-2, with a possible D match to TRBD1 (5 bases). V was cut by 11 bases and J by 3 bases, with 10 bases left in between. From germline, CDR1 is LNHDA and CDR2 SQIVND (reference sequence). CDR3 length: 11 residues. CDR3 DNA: TGTGCCGGGACGGACGACTATGGCTACACCTTC. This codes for CAGTDDYGYTF.

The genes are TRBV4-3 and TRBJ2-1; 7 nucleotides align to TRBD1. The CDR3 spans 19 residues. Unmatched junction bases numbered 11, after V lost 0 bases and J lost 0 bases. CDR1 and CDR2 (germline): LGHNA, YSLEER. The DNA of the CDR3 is TGCGCCAGCAGCCAAGATGATAGACAGGGCACGAGCTCCTACAATGAGCAGTTCTTC. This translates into CASSQDDRQGTSSYNEQFF.

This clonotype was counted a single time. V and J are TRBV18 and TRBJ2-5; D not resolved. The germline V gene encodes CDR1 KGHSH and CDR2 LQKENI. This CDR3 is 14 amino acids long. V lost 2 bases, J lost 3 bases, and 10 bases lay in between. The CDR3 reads CASSPAVGKETQYF. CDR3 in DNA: TGTGCCAGCTCACCAGCGGTAGGAAAAGAGACCCAGTACTTC. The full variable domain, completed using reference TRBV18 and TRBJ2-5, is NAGVMQNPRHLVRRRGQEARLRCSPMKGHSHVYWYRQLPEEGLKFMVYLQKENIIDESGMPKERFSAEFPKEGPSILRIQQVVRGDSAAYFCASSPAVGKETQYFGPGTRLLVL.

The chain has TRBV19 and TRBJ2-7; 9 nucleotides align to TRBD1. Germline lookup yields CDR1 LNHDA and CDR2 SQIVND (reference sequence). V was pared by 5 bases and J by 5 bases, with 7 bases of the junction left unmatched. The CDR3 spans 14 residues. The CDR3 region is CASSADRGFDEQYF. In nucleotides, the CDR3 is TGTGCCAGTAGTGCAGACAGGGGGTTCGACGAGCAGTACTTC.

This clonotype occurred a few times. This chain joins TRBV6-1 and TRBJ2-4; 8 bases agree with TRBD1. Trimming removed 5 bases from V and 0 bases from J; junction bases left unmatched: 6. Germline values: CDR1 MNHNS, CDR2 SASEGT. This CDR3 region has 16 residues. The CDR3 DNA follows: TGTGCCAGCAGTACAGGACAGGGTCTAGCCAAAAACATTCAGTACTTC. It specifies CASSTGQGLAKNIQYF.

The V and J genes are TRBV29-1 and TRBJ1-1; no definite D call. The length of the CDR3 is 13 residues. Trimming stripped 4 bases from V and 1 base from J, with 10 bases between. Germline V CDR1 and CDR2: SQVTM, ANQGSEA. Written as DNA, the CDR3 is TGCAGCGTTGGACCGGGGTGGAACACTGAAGCTTTCTTT. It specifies CSVGPGWNTEAFF.

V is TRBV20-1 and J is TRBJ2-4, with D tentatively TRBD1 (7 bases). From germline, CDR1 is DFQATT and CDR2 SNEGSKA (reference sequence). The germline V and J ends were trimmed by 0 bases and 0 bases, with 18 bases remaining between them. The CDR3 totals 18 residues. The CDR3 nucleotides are TGCAGTGCTAGAGACACCGCGGGACAGCATCTAGCCAAAAACATTCAGTACTTC. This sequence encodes CSARDTAGQHLAKNIQYF.

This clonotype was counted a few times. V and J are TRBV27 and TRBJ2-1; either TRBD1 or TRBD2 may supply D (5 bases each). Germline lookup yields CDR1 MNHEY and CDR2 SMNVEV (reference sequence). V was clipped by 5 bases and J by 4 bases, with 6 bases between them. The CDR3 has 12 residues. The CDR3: CASSEGYNEQFF. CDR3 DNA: TGTGCCAGCAGTGAGGGGTACAATGAGCAGTTCTTC.

The DNA for the CDR3 is TGCGCCAGCAGCCAAGCGACGGCCAAAAACATTCAGTACTTC. Encoded protein: CASSQATAKNIQYF. The chain couples TRBV4-3 to TRBJ2-4; D is unclear. CDR3 length: 14 residues. Trimming shortened V by 1 base and J by 1 base, and 5 bases separated the two germline ends. Germline loops: CDR1 LGHNA, CDR2 YSLEER.

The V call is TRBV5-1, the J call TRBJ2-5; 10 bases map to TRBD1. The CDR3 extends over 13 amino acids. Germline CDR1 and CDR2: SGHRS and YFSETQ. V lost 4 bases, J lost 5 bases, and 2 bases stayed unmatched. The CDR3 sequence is CASSPTGGETQYF. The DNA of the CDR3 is TGCGCCAGCAGCCCGACAGGGGGCGAGACCCAGTACTTC.

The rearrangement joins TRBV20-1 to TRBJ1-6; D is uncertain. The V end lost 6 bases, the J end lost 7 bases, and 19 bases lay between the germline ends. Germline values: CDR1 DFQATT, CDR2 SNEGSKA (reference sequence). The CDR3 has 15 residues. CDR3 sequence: CSAGGVDVGNSPLHF. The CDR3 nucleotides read TGCAGTGCAGGAGGAGTCGACGTTGGGAATTCACCCCTCCACTTT.

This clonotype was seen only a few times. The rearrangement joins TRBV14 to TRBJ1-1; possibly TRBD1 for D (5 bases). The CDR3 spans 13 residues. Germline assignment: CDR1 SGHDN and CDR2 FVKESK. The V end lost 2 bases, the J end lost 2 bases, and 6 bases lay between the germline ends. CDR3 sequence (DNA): TGTGCCAGCAGCCAACAGGGAAACACTGAAGCTTTCTTT. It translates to CASSQQGNTEAFF.

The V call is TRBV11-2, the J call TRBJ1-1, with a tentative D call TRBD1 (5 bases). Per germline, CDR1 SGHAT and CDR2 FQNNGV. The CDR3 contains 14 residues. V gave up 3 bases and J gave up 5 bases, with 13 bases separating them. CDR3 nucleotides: TGTGCCAGCAGCTTCTGGGGTCGGGGGACTGAAGCTTTCTTT. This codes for CASSFWGRGTEAFF. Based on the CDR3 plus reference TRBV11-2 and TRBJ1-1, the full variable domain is EAGVAQSPRYKIIEKRQSVAFWCNPISGHATLYWYQQILGQGPKLLIQFQNNGVVDDSQLPKDRFSAERLKGVDSTLKIQPAKLEDSAVYLCASSFWGRGTEAFFGQGTRLTVV.

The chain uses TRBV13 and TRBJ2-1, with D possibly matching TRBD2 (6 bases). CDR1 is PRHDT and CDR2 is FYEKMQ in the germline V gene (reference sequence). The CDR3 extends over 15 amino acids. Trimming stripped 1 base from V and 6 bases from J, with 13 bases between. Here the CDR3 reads CASSLVKGGGNEQFF. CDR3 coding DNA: TGTGCCAGCAGCTTAGTTAAGGGAGGAGGCAATGAGCAGTTCTTC.

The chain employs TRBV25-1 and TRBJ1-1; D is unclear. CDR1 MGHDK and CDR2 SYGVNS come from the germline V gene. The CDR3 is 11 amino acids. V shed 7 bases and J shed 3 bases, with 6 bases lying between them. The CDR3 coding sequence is TGTGCCAGCACTTACCACACTGAAGCTTTCTTT. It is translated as CASTYHTEAFF.

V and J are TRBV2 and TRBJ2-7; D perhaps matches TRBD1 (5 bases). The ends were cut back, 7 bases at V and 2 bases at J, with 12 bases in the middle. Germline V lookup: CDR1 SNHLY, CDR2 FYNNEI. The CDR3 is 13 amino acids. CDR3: CASKRQPTYEQYF. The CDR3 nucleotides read TGTGCCAGCAAAAGACAGCCTACCTACGAGCAGTACTTC.